A selection of T cell receptor beta chains follows, all from one sample in a study of blood T cell repertoires in COVID-19. Clones were read by immunoSEQ multiplex PCR, and TCRdb kept only the in-frame ones, dropping some. The table records some 48,000 clones, around 90% of them present only once. The sequencing input was peripheral blood. The origin of the receptors is a woman aged 80 or over in a cohort sampled during active or convalescent COVID-19. Both conserved end residues are part of each CDR3. The D gene is left open where the match is weak. Rows may omit the clone size; those that give it use once, few, many or a size class.

V gene	clone size	J gene	D gene	CDR3 protein	CDR3 DNA
TRBV29-1	NA	TRBJ1-1	TRBD1	CSLRGGDSGTEAFF	TGCAGCCTCCGGGGTGGGGACAGTGGCACTGAAGCTTTCTTT
TRBV7-8	NA	TRBJ2-7	NA	CASSSPRDIHNGEQYF	TGTGCCAGCAGCTCACCCCGGGACATCCATAATGGAGAGCAGTACTTC
TRBV6-2/TRBV6-3	once	TRBJ2-1	TRBD2	CASSYPTGGLNNEQFF	TGTGCCAGCAGTTACCCCACGGGAGGGCTTAACAATGAGCAGTTCTTC
TRBV19	NA	TRBJ1-3	NA	CASSTSGFGNTIYF	TGTGCCAGTAGTACTTCCGGGTTCGGAAACACCATATATTTT
TRBV19	NA	TRBJ2-5	NA	CASSIVPGVGAETQYF	TGTGCCAGTAGTATAGTTCCAGGGGTTGGGGCAGAGACCCAGTACTTC
TRBV12-3/TRBV12-4	NA	TRBJ1-6	NA	CASSFENSPLHF	TGTGCCAGCAGTTTTGAGAATTCACCCCTCCACTTT
TRBV10-1	few	TRBJ2-5	NA	CASSAGPQETQYF	TGCGCCAGCAGCGCAGGGCCTCAAGAGACCCAGTACTTC
TRBV5-1	NA	TRBJ1-5	TRBD1	CASSQGTDQPQHF	TGCGCCAGCAGTCAAGGGACAGATCAGCCCCAGCATTTT
TRBV4-1	NA	TRBJ1-1	TRBD1	CASSPSGQLNTEAFF	TGCGCCAGCAGCCCATCGGGACAGTTGAACACTGAAGCTTTCTTT
TRBV24-1	NA	TRBJ1-1	TRBD1	CATSDSTGVEAFF	TGTGCCACCAGTGATTCCACAGGGGTAGAAGCTTTCTTT
TRBV4-3	NA	TRBJ2-1	NA	CASSHSTGEGNEQFF	TGCGCCAGCAGCCACTCCACCGGCGAGGGCAATGAGCAGTTCTTC
TRBV20-1	NA	TRBJ1-5	NA	CSASIGARNQPQHF	TGCAGTGCTAGTATTGGGGCCCGCAATCAGCCCCAGCATTTT
TRBV7-8	NA	TRBJ2-7	NA	CASSLEVGATYEQYF	TGTGCCAGCAGCTTAGAGGTAGGGGCCACCTACGAGCAGTACTTC
TRBV7-6	NA	TRBJ1-3	NA	CASSLDQGSGNTIYF	TGTGCCAGCAGCTTAGACCAGGGTAGCGGAAACACCATATATTTT
TRBV6-5	NA	TRBJ2-1	NA	CASSYRLVQFF	TGTGCCAGCAGTTACCGACTGGTGCAGTTCTTC
TRBV27	NA	TRBJ2-1	NA	CASSRGSSYNEQFF	TGTGCCAGCAGTAGGGGAAGCTCCTACAATGAGCAGTTCTTC
TRBV7-9	few	TRBJ1-1	NA	CASSRDIGNTEAFF	TGTGCCAGCAGCCGGGACATCGGTAACACTGAAGCTTTCTTT
TRBV7-2	NA	TRBJ2-7	TRBD1	CASTRTGGLYEQYF	TGTGCCAGCACCAGAACAGGGGGCCTTTACGAGCAGTACTTC
TRBV6-5	NA	TRBJ2-3	NA	CAASESREDTQYF	TGTGCCGCCTCCGAGAGCCGTGAGGATACGCAGTATTTT
TRBV11-3	NA	TRBJ1-1	NA	CASSLYQGRTNTEAFF	TGTGCCAGCAGCTTATACCAAGGACGGACAAACACTGAAGCTTTCTTT
TRBV27	NA	TRBJ1-4	NA	CASSFWGTPNEKLFF	TGTGCCAGCAGTTTCTGGGGGACTCCCAATGAAAAACTGTTTTTT
TRBV9	NA	TRBJ1-1	TRBD1	CASSRDSVSTEAFF	TGTGCCAGCAGCCGGGACAGCGTCAGCACTGAAGCTTTCTTT
TRBV29-1	few	TRBJ1-2	TRBD1	CSARTGGHGYTF	TGCAGCGCCAGGACAGGCGGACATGGCTACACCTTC
TRBV5-4	few	TRBJ2-1	NA	CASRYDMAASSYNEQFF	TGTGCCAGCAGATATGATATGGCGGCAAGCTCCTACAATGAGCAGTTCTTC
TRBV11-3	NA	TRBJ2-3	TRBD1	CASRRTGVTDTQYF	TGTGCCAGCAGACGGACAGGGGTGACAGATACGCAGTATTTT
TRBV23-1	NA	TRBJ1-3	TRBD1	CASSQRDGQDCSGNTIYF	TGCGCCAGCAGTCAACGCGACGGACAGGACTGCTCTGGAAACACCATATATTTT
TRBV19	NA	TRBJ1-5	NA	CASRGNLGYSNQPQHF	TGTGCCAGCCGAGGGAACCTGGGCTATAGCAATCAGCCCCAGCATTTT
TRBV5-1	NA	TRBJ2-3	NA	CASSTRQEGTDTQYF	TGCGCCAGCAGCACCAGACAGGAGGGCACAGATACGCAGTATTTT
TRBV7-3	NA	TRBJ2-1	NA	CASSLTAGPSYYNEQFF	TGTGCCAGCAGCTTAACAGCAGGGCCCTCTTACTACAATGAGCAGTTCTTC
TRBV11-3	NA	TRBJ2-1	TRBD2	CASSTRLAGGYFSSYNEQFF	TGTGCCAGCAGCACCCGACTAGCGGGAGGATATTTTAGCTCCTACAATGAGCAGTTCTTC
TRBV27	NA	TRBJ1-2	TRBD1	CASSFTGGGGYTF	TGTGCCAGCAGTTTCACAGGGGGAGGTGGCTACACCTTC
TRBV11-2	NA	TRBJ1-6	NA	CASSLQGGGSPLHF	TGTGCCAGCAGCTTACAGGGAGGCGGTTCACCCCTCCACTTT
TRBV5-8	NA	TRBJ2-3	TRBD2	CASSLYVAGELTDTQYF	TGTGCCAGCAGCTTGTACGTAGCGGGGGAGTTAACAGATACGCAGTATTTT
TRBV5-6	NA	TRBJ1-6	NA	CASTLYGGGSPLHF	TGTGCCAGCACCCTGTACGGGGGAGGTTCACCCCTCCACTTT
TRBV28	NA	TRBJ2-3	TRBD1	CASSLPTGRGLRPDTQYF	TGTGCCAGCAGTTTACCTACGGGCAGGGGGCTACGGCCAGATACGCAGTATTTT
TRBV12-3/TRBV12-4	NA	TRBJ1-2	NA	CASRREVNTF	TGTGCCAGCAGGCGGGAAGTAAATACCTTC
TRBV5-1	NA	TRBJ1-1	TRBD1	CASSFGQGNTEAFF	TGCGCCAGCAGCTTCGGACAGGGGAACACTGAAGCTTTCTTT
TRBV7-9	NA	TRBJ2-1	TRBD2	CASSYSIAGGTYNEQFF	TGTGCCAGCAGCTACTCCATAGCGGGAGGTACCTACAATGAGCAGTTCTTC
TRBV29-1	NA	TRBJ2-5	TRBD1	CSVVKAGGETQYF	TGCAGCGTTGTTAAGGCAGGGGGTGAGACCCAGTACTTC
TRBV11-2	NA	TRBJ1-1	NA	CASSLEGGLTEAFF	TGTGCCAGCAGCTTAGAGGGAGGGCTCACTGAAGCTTTCTTT
TRBV7-6	NA	TRBJ1-2	TRBD1	CASSSGQGYGYTF	TGTGCCAGCAGCTCAGGACAGGGCTATGGCTACACCTTC
TRBV9	NA	TRBJ2-3	NA	CASSGEGLTDTQYF	TGTGCCAGCAGCGGCGAGGGTCTCACAGATACGCAGTATTTT
TRBV6-5	NA	TRBJ1-2	NA	CASRIGAGLNGYTF	TGTGCCAGCAGGATAGGGGCAGGGTTAAATGGCTACACCTTC
TRBV5-1	NA	TRBJ1-3	NA	CASSRGQPAGNTIYF	TGCGCCAGCAGCCGCGGACAACCCGCTGGAAACACCATATATTTT
TRBV18	NA	TRBJ1-2	NA	CASSPPTETNYGYTF	TGTGCCAGCTCACCACCGACAGAGACTAACTATGGCTACACCTTC
TRBV29-1	many	TRBJ1-5	NA	CSVLENSNQPQHF	TGCAGCGTTTTAGAAAATAGCAATCAGCCCCAGCATTTT
TRBV2	NA	TRBJ2-7	NA	CASSTKRLWGESSYEQYF	TGTGCCAGCAGTACAAAACGGCTATGGGGCGAAAGCTCCTACGAGCAGTACTTC
TRBV7-8	NA	TRBJ2-3	TRBD1	CASSLDRGTDTQYF	TGTGCCAGCAGCTTAGACAGGGGAACAGATACGCAGTATTTT
TRBV10-3	NA	TRBJ1-4	TRBD1	CAIRGQGRDEKLFF	TGTGCCATCAGAGGACAGGGCCGGGATGAAAAACTGTTTTTT
TRBV18	NA	TRBJ1-5	NA	CASSPPQRTQPQHF	TGTGCCAGCTCACCACCGCAGCGCACTCAGCCCCAGCATTTT
TRBV6-2/TRBV6-3	NA	TRBJ2-1	NA	CASSYSGGHYVNEQFF	TGTGCCAGCAGTTACTCGGGGGGTCACTACGTCAATGAGCAGTTCTTC
TRBV30	NA	TRBJ1-1	TRBD1	CAWSVLGGGTEAFF	TGTGCCTGGAGTGTTTTAGGGGGCGGGACTGAAGCTTTCTTT
TRBV7-8	NA	TRBJ1-5	NA	CASSLVLGGNQPQHF	TGTGCCAGCAGCTTAGTCTTGGGGGGTAATCAGCCCCAGCATTTT
TRBV5-1	NA	TRBJ2-7	TRBD2	CASSWTSGDYEQYF	TGCGCCAGCAGCTGGACTAGCGGGGACTACGAGCAGTACTTC
TRBV5-5	NA	TRBJ2-1	NA	CASRPESGLTGEQFF	TGTGCCAGCAGGCCGGAGTCGGGCCTTACAGGTGAGCAGTTCTTC